What follows are 11 T cell receptor beta chains derived from one specimen sequenced in a study of blood T cell repertoires in COVID-19. Measured with immunoSEQ multiplex PCR; TCRdb has only the in-frame clones, and not every one. The sample has 130,000 or so clones, 85% to 90% seen once. Sample: peripheral blood. The receptors were gathered from a human donor in a cohort sampled during active COVID-19.

V usage is TRBV4-3 and J usage is TRBJ2-5; 9 bases line up with TRBD2. CDR1 and CDR2 from the germline V gene are LGHNA and YSLEER. The CDR3 has 14 residues. The V and J ends lost 10 bases and 1 base, in that order; junction bases with no gene match: 7. As DNA, the CDR3 is TGCGCCACGGAGTCGGGACTAGCCCAAGAGACCCAGTACTTC. Translating it yields CATESGLAQETQYF.

With respect to this clone: The sample contains more than one DNA sequence encoding this CDR3. This rearrangement joins TRBV2 to TRBJ1-1; TRBD1 matches 9 bases. Germline CDR1 SNHLY, CDR2 FYNNEI. The CDR3 has 14 amino acids. V trimming: 5 bases; J trimming: 4 bases; junction bases outside the gene matches: 5. The CDR3 DNA reads TGTGCCAGCAGTTGGGGACAGGGAGGCACTGAAGCTTTCTTT. It yields the protein CASSWGQGGTEAFF.

J is TRBJ2-1 and V is TRBV5-1; 7 bases align to TRBD1. J was trimmed by 8 bases and V by 4 bases; bases with no gene match: 6. Germline assignment: CDR1 SGHRS and CDR2 YFSETQ. There are 13 residues in the CDR3. CDR3 nucleotides: TGCGCCAGCAGCCAACACAGGGGCCATGAGCAGTTCTTC. It codes for CASSQHRGHEQFF.

The rearrangement joins TRBV3-1 (or the pseudogene TRBV3-2) to TRBJ1-3; D call uncertain. This CDR3 comprises 16 residues. Trimming removed 0 bases at V and 0 bases at J, with 9 bases between. In germline, CDR1 is LGHDT, CDR2 YNNKEL (reference sequence). The DNA for the CDR3 is TGTGCCAGCAGCCAAGATGCTGGTAGCTCTGGAAACACCATATATTTT. Translated, it gives CASSQDAGSSGNTIYF.

The CDR3 DNA reads TGTGCCAGTAGTATTCAGGGGGCACAGGGTTTTACCACTGAAGCTTTCTTT. Its translation is CASSIQGAQGFTTEAFF. The genes are TRBV19 and TRBJ1-1; 8 nucleotides agree with TRBD1. Unmatched junction bases numbered 13, after V lost 3 bases and J lost 4 bases. The CDR3 is 17 amino acids. The germline V gene encodes CDR1 LNHDA and CDR2 SQIVND (reference sequence). Full variable domain (remainder filled in from reference TRBV19 and TRBJ1-1): DGGITQSPKYLFRKEGQNVTLSCEQNLNHDAMYWYRQDPGQGLRLIYYSQIVNDFQKGDIAEGYSVSREKKESFPLTVTSAQKNPTAFYLCASSIQGAQGFTTEAFFGQGTRLTVV.

This clone qualifies as medium-sized. The chain uses TRBV5-4 and TRBJ2-7; D is ambiguous. The V end lost 0 bases, the J end lost 8 bases, and 12 bases lay between the germline ends. CDR3 length equals 13 residues. Germline V gives CDR1 SGHNT, CDR2 YYREEE (reference sequence). The CDR3 region is CASSLDNGRQQYV. DNA of the CDR3: TGTGCCAGCAGCTTGGATAATGGGCGTCAGCAGTACGTC.

In this sample, this clone turned up once. J is TRBJ1-3 and V is TRBV7-3, with D unresolved. This CDR3 is built from 17 residues. V gave up 4 bases and J gave up 4 bases, with 20 bases separating them. Germline V gene sequence: CDR1 SGHTA, CDR2 FQGTGA. The CDR3 is CASSSTGPPGLGNTIYF. The CDR3 DNA reads TGTGCCAGCAGCTCTACCGGGCCCCCGGGGTTAGGAAACACCATATATTTT.

This clone was found a few times. The chain uses TRBV19 and TRBJ1-6, with a tentative D call TRBD1 (6 bases). CDR1 is LNHDA and CDR2 is SQIVND in the germline V gene (reference sequence). The CDR3 runs 17 residues. Trimming shortened V by 3 bases and J by 0 bases, and 12 bases separated the two germline ends. The CDR3 region is CASSIFGQSSYNSPLHF. CDR3 sequence (DNA): TGTGCCAGTAGTATTTTCGGACAGAGCTCCTATAATTCACCCCTCCACTTT.

This chain uses TRBV7-2 with TRBJ2-1, with 10 bases matching TRBD2. The ends lost 2 bases at V and 10 bases at J; junction bases unmatched: 2. The CDR3 loop spans 13 amino acids. Germline CDR1 is SGHTA and CDR2 is FQGNSA. The chain's CDR3 is CASSLLLAGEQFF. CDR3 bases: TGTGCCAGCAGCTTACTACTAGCGGGAGAGCAGTTCTTC.

Here the CDR3 DNA reads TGTGCCAGCTCACCACTTGCTACCACTAGCGGGAGTCCCCAAGAGACCCAGTACTTC. Translating it yields CASSPLATTSGSPQETQYF. The chain couples TRBV18 to TRBJ2-5; 11 bases are shared with TRBD2. Germline trimming cut 1 base from V and 1 base from J; bases unmatched to any gene: 11. Germline lookup yields CDR1 KGHSH and CDR2 LQKENI. The CDR3 totals 19 residues.

The chain is built from TRBV9 and TRBJ2-2; weak D call: TRBD2 (6 bases). V was clipped by 2 bases and J by 3 bases, with 11 bases between them. This CDR3 is built from 15 residues. The V gene's germline CDR1 is SGDLS and CDR2 YYNGEE. The CDR3 protein is CASSVFIADTGELFF. The CDR3 bases are TGTGCCAGCAGCGTTTTTATAGCGGACACCGGGGAGCTGTTTTTT. The variable domain in full, with the rest retrieved from reference TRBV9 and TRBJ2-2, is DSGVTQTPKHLITATGQRVTLRCSPRSGDLSVYWYQQSLDQGLQFLIQYYNGEERAKGNILERFSAQQFPDLHSELNLSSLELGDSALYFCASSVFIADTGELFFGEGSRLTVL.